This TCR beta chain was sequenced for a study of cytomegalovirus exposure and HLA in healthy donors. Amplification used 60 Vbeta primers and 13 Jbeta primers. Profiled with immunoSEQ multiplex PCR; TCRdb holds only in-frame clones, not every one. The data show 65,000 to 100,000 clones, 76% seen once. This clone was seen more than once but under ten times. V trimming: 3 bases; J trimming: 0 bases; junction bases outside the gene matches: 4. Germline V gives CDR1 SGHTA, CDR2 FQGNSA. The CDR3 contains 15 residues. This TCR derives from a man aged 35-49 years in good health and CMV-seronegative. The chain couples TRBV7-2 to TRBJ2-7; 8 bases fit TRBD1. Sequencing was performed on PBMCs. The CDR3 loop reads CASSFTGGSSYEQYF. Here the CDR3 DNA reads TGTGCCAGCAGCTTTACAGGGGGAAGCTCCTACGAGCAGTACTTC.